The 2 T cell receptor beta chains presented below share a single source sample, sequenced in a study of blood T cells in healthy people across ages. PCR was performed a second time for about 7 to 12 cycles using a sample-barcoded 5' primer and a J-beta primer mix. MiXCR, applied by TCRdb to the 5' RACE reads, yields one record per CDR3 protein. Of hundreds of thousands of distinct CDR3 sequences in the sample, around 52% were seen once. Sequencing was performed on blood. These receptors were collected from an elderly woman in good health.

Comment on this clonotype: A read error is possible here, since a much larger clone lies one base away. The rearrangement uses TRBV12-3 or TRBV12-4 and TRBJ2-7; no clear D. The CDR3 runs to 11 residues. The chain's CDR3 is CAGSLGAAQYF. The DNA for the CDR3 is TGTGCCGGCAGTTTAGGTGCTGCTCAGTACTTC.

V gene TRBV6-5 combines with J gene TRBJ2-1; D not certain. The CDR3 covers 17 residues. With 4 bases removed from V and 1 base from J, the gap between germline ends came to 17 bases. Germline lookup yields CDR1 MNHEY and CDR2 SVGAGI. CDR3 sequence reads: CASSCGMGIGSYNEQFF. The CDR3 DNA reads as TGTGCCAGCAGTTGCGGCATGGGGATAGGGTCCTACAATGAGCAGTTCTTC.